The next 8 T cell receptor beta chains were all read from a single sample in a study of blood T cell repertoires in COVID-19. The table came from immunoSEQ multiplex PCR; TCRdb's copy has only in-frame clones and leaves some out. The sample records approximately 90,000 clones, roughly nine tenths being singletons. The sequenced sample consisted of peripheral blood. Receptors originate from a man between 60 and 70 years old with acute or convalescent COVID-19.

This clone was seen more than once but under ten times. The CDR3 sequence: CASSQTTGVDQPQHF. The DNA for the CDR3 is TGTGCCAGCAGTCAGACCACAGGGGTGGATCAGCCCCAGCATTTT. The V gene is TRBV6-5, the J gene TRBJ1-5, with 7 positions matching TRBD1. After removal of 5 bases from V and 5 bases from J, the junction contained 9 bases not matched to a gene. Per the germline V gene, CDR1 is MNHEY and CDR2 is SVGAGI. The CDR3 spans 15 residues.

The genes are TRBV19 and TRBJ1-5, with TRBD1 identical over 7 bases. This CDR3 spans 14 amino acids. Germline CDR1 reads LNHDA; CDR2 reads SQIVND (reference sequence). V shed 5 bases, J shed 5 bases, and the junction held 6 bases outside the gene matches. The CDR3 sequence is CASSDDRDHQPQHF. CDR3 DNA sequence: TGTGCCAGTAGTGATGACAGGGACCATCAGCCCCAGCATTTT. The variable domain in full, completed from reference TRBV19 and TRBJ1-5, reads DGGITQSPKYLFRKEGQNVTLSCEQNLNHDAMYWYRQDPGQGLRLIYYSQIVNDFQKGDIAEGYSVSREKKESFPLTVTSAQKNPTAFYLCASSDDRDHQPQHFGDGTRLSIL.

The chain joins TRBV19 to TRBJ1-1; D may be TRBD1 (5 bases). Trimming took 3 bases from V and 3 from J, leaving 14 bases between them. Germline V gene lookup returns CDR1 LNHDA and CDR2 SQIVND (reference sequence). The CDR3 has 15 residues. CDR3 in amino acids: CASSIPRARYTEAFF. The DNA for the CDR3 is TGTGCCAGTAGTATTCCCAGGGCGCGGTACACTGAAGCTTTCTTT.

V is TRBV5-1 and J is TRBJ1-1; TRBD1 might be the D (5 bases). The V end was cut by 4 bases, the J end by 4 bases, with 14 bases between. This CDR3 contains 14 residues. CDR1 and CDR2 (germline): SGHRS, YFSETQ. The CDR3 DNA is TGCGCCAGCAGCGACTGGGAGGGGAGCACTGAAGCTTTCTTT. This encodes CASSDWEGSTEAFF.

CDR3 sequence: CASGLPYEGTEAFF. The CDR3 bases are TGTGCTAGTGGTTTGCCCTACGAGGGCACTGAAGCTTTCTTT. The chain couples TRBV12-5 to TRBJ1-1; D unclear. Germline V gene lookup returns CDR1 LGHNT and CDR2 FRNRAP. This CDR3 has 14 amino acids. V was trimmed by 2 bases and J by 4 bases, leaving 11 bases between them.

This clone was counted once. V and J are TRBV18 and TRBJ1-1; 8 bases agree with TRBD1. CDR3 size: 13 residues. Germline V CDR1 and CDR2: KGHSH, LQKENI. The V segment lost 4 bases and the J segment 6 bases; nucleotides outside the gene matches: 4. CDR3 residues: CASSRDRTPEAFF. The CDR3 DNA sequence: TGTGCCAGCTCACGGGACAGGACCCCTGAAGCTTTCTTT.

Remarks on this clone: Distinct nucleotide sequences in the sample also encode this CDR3. The chain links TRBV7-9 to TRBJ1-5, with a tentative D call TRBD1 (6 bases). This CDR3 has 13 residues. CDR1 and CDR2 from the germline V gene are SEHNR and FQNEAQ (reference sequence). The ends were cut back, 5 bases at V and 5 bases at J, with 10 bases in the middle. CDR3 bases: TGTGCCAGCAGCCTACAGGGAGATCAGCCCCAGCATTTT. Amino acids: CASSLQGDQPQHF.

V and J are TRBV19 and TRBJ2-1; TRBD2 aligns across 14 bases. V gave up 3 bases and J gave up 4 bases; unmatched junction bases: 8. Per germline, CDR1 LNHDA and CDR2 SQIVND (reference sequence). This CDR3 spans 18 amino acids. CDR3 DNA: TGTGCCAGTAGTATCGGCCTCGGACTAGCGGGGGGATACAATGAGCAGTTCTTC. It encodes CASSIGLGLAGGYNEQFF.